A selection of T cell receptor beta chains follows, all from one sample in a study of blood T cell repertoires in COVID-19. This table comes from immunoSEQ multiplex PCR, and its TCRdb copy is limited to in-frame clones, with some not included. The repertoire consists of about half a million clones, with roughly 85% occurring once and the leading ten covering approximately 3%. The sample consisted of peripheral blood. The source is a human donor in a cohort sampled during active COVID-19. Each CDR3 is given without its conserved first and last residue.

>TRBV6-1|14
ASSGETGYLGTEAF
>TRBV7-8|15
ASRAPPGGPMNTEAF
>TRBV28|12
ASIHGDSLDEQY
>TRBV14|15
ASSHGTSVLRADTQY
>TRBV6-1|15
ASSERSGSLSNQPQH
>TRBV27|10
ASSPTGGTQY
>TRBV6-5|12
ASSKRDRISEAF
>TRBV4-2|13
ASSNMGQGGQPQH
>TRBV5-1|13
ASTTTGVTYNEQF
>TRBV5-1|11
ASSLEQGSPLH
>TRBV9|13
ASSVEASASYEQY
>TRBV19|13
ASSIKAGGYNEQF